This T cell receptor (beta chain) derives from a study of CD8+CD57+ T cells in acquired aplastic anemia. Study at large: Each DNA sample taken from sorted CD4+ and CD8+ cells came to roughly 3.5 ug on average. CD4+ reads averaged about 10 million in healthy donors.

Genomic DNA, the template, was used for profiling of the TCR beta VDJ and CDR3. MiXCR was run by TCRdb on the reads, yielding one entry per CDR3 protein. The table records around 130,000 distinct CDR3 sequences, about 46% of them present only once. The CDR3 totals 14 residues. Looked up from germline, CDR1 is GTSNPN and CDR2 is SVGIG (reference sequence). The V end lost 0 bases, the J end lost 5 bases, and 13 bases lay between the germline ends. This clonotype was counted at least ten times. Its cognate antigen is unknown. Findings of the study overall: Between patients and controls, about 30 CD8+ CDR3 sequences were found in common. Statistical testing detected no significant gap in CD8+ Simpson's diversity between patients and controls.

The rearrangement links TRBV30 to TRBJ1-1, with D hard to call. The source of this sequence is a human donor in good health, serving as a control. The sample taken for sequencing was sorted CD4+, CD8+, or CD8+CD57+ T cells (not recorded which) from PBMCs. CDR3 protein: CAWSVALRKTEAFF. The DNA of the CDR3 is TGTGCCTGGAGTGTGGCCCTCCGTAAGACTGAAGCTTTCTTT. Drawing the rest from reference TRBV30 and TRBJ1-1, the complete variable domain is SQTIHQWPATLVQPVGSPLSLECTVEGTSNPNLYWYRQAAGRGLQLLFYSVGIGQISSEVPQNLSASRPQDRQFILSSKKLLLSDSGFYLCAWSVALRKTEAFFGQGTRLTVV.